This T cell receptor (beta chain) was observed in a study of cytomegalovirus exposure and HLA in healthy donors. Study-wide findings and caveats: TCR beta chain V- and J-gene trimming was linked, in a later analysis, to a missense variant in DCLRE1C. One later analysis reportedly identified an Asian-associated ancestry cluster that showed fewer N-insertions than the roughly 700-donor mean.

The V gene lost 2 bases and the J gene lost 0 bases, with 7 bases spanning the gap. The CDR3 is 14 residues long. Germline CDR1 reads KGHSH; CDR2 reads LQKENI. PCR amplification relied on 60 Vbeta primers (plus 13 Jbeta primers). The data were produced by immunoSEQ multiplex PCR, yet TCRdb's version contains in-frame clones alone and is incomplete. The repertoire has approximately 190,000 clones, about 90% of them found once; the top ten carry about 1%. To note about this clone: Its antigen is not identified.

The TCR was taken from a boy aged 2 to 10 in good health and CMV-seronegative. This sequence joins TRBV18 and TRBJ1-1, with D hard to call. Sequencing was carried out using PBMCs. CDR3 sequence: CASSPGRMNTEAFF. In nucleotides, the CDR3 is TGTGCCAGCTCACCAGGGAGGATGAACACTGAAGCTTTCTTT.